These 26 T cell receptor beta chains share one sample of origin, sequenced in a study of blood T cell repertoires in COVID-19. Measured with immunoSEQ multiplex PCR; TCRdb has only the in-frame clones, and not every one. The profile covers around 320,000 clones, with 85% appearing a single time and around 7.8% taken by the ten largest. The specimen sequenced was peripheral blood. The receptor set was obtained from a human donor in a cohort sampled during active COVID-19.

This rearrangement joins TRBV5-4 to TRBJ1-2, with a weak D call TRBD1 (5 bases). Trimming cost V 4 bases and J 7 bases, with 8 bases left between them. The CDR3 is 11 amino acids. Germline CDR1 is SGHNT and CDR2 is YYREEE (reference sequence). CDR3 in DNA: TGTGCCAGCAGCCCAGGGTTTGGCTACACCTTC. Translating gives CASSPGFGYTF.

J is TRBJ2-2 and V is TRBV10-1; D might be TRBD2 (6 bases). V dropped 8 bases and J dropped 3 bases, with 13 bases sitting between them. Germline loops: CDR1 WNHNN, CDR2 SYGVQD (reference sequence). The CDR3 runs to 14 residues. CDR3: CASLRDSDTGELFF. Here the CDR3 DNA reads TGCGCCAGCTTGAGGGACTCCGACACCGGGGAGCTGTTTTTT.

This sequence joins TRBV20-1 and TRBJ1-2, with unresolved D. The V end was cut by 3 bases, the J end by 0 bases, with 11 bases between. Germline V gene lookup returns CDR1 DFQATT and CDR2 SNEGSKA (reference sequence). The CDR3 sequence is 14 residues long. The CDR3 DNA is TGCAGTGCTAGTAGCGTTTGGGCTAACTATGGCTACACCTTC. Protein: CSASSVWANYGYTF.

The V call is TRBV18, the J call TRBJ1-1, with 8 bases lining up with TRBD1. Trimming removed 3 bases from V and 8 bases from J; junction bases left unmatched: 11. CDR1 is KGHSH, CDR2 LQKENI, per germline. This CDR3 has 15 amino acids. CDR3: CASSPIRTGWEEAFF. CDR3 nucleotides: TGTGCCAGCTCACCTATCCGGACAGGGTGGGAGGAAGCTTTCTTT.

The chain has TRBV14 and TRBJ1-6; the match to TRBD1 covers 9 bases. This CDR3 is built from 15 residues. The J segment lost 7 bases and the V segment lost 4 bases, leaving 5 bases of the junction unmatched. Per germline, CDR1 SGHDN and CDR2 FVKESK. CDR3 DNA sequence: TGTGCCAGCAGCCGGGACAGGGTCCCCAATTCACCCCTCCACTTT. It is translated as CASSRDRVPNSPLHF. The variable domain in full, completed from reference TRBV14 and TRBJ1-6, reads EAGVTQFPSHSVIEKGQTVTLRCDPISGHDNLYWYRRVMGKEIKFLLHFVKESKQDESGMPNNRFLAERTGGTYSTLKVQPAELEDSGVYFCASSRDRVPNSPLHFGNGTRLTVT.

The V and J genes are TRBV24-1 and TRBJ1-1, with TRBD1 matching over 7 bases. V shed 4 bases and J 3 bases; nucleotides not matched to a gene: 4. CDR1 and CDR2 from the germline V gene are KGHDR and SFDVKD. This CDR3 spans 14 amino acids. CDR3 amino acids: CATSDSDRDTEAFF. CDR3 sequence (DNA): TGTGCCACCAGTGACTCCGACAGGGACACTGAAGCTTTCTTT.

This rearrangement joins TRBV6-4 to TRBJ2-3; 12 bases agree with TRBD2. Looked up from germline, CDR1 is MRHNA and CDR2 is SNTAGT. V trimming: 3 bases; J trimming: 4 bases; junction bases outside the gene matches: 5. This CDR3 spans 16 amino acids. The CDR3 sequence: CASSDETSGGADTQYF. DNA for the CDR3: TGTGCCAGCAGTGATGAGACTAGCGGGGGAGCAGATACGCAGTATTTT.

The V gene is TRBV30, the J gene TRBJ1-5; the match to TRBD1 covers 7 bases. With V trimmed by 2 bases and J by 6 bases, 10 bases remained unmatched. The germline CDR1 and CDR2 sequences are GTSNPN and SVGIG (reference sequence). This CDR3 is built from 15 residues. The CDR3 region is CAWSRNQGGSQPQHF. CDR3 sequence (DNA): TGTGCCTGGAGTCGGAATCAGGGGGGTAGTCAGCCCCAGCATTTT.

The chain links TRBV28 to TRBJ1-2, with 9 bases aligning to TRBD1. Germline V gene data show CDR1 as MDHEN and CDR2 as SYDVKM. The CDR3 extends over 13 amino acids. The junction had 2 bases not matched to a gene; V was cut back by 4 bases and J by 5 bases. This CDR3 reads CASSWGQGYGYTF. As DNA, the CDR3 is TGTGCCAGCAGTTGGGGACAGGGATATGGCTACACCTTC.

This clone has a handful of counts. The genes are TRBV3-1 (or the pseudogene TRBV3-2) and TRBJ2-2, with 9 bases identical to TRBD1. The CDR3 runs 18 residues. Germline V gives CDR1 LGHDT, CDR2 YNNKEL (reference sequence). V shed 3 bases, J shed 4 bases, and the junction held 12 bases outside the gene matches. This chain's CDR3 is CASSQTKDRGLSTGELFF. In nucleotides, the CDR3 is TGTGCCAGCAGCCAGACGAAGGACAGGGGTTTGAGCACCGGGGAGCTGTTTTTT.

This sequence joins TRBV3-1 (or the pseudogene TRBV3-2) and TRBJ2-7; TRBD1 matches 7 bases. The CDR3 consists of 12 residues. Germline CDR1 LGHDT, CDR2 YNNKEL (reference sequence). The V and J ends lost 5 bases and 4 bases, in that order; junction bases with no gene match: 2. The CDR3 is CASSETGYEQYF. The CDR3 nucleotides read TGTGCCAGCAGCGAGACAGGGTACGAGCAGTACTTC.

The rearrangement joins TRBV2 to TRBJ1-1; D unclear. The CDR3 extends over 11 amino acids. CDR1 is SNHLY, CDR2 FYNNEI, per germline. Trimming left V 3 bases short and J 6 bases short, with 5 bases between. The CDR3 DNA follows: TGTGCCAGCAGTGATAGTGCTGAAGCTTTCTTT. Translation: CASSDSAEAFF. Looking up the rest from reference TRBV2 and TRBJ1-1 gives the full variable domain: EPEVTQTPSHQVTQMGQEVILRCVPISNHLYFYWYRQILGQKVEFLVSFYNNEISEKSEIFDDQFSVERPDGSNFTLKIRSTKLEDSAMYFCASSDSAEAFFGQGTRLTVV.

CDR3 in amino acids: CASSPRLENAYEQYF. CDR3 bases: TGTGCCAGCAGCCCCCGACTGGAGAACGCCTACGAGCAGTACTTC. This sequence joins TRBV9 and TRBJ2-7; D is unclear. V was cut by 4 bases and J by 2 bases, with 16 bases left in between. The CDR3 spans 15 residues. Germline V gene data show CDR1 as SGDLS and CDR2 as YYNGEE.

CDR3 protein: CASKGNQPQHF. CDR3 bases: TGTGCCAGCAAGGGGAATCAGCCCCAGCATTTT. This rearrangement joins TRBV28 to TRBJ1-5; TRBD1 might be the D (5 bases). Germline CDR1 MDHEN, CDR2 SYDVKM. The CDR3 length is 11 residues. V lost 7 bases and J 4 bases, leaving 5 bases between the germline ends.

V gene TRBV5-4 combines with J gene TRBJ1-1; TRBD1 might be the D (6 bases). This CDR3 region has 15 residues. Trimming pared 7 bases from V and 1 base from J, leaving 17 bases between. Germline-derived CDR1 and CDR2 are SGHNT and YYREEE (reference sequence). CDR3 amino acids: CASSPGGPGNTEAFF. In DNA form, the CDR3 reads TGTGCCAGCTCTCCGGGGGGGCCAGGGAACACTGAAGCTTTCTTT. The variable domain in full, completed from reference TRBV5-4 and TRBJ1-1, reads ETGVTQSPTHLIKTRGQQVTLRCSSQSGHNTVSWYQQALGQGPQFIFQYYREEENGRGNFPPRFSGLQFPNYSSELNVNALELDDSALYLCASSPGGPGNTEAFFGQGTRLTVV.

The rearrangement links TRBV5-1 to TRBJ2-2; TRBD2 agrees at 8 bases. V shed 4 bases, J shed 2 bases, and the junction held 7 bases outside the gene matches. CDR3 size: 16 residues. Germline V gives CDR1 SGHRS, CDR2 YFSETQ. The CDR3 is CASSKAGVLNTGELFF. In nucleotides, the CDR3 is TGCGCCAGCAGCAAAGCGGGGGTCTTAAACACCGGGGAGCTGTTTTTT. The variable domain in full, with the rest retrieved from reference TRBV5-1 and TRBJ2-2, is KAGVTQTPRYLIKTRGQQVTLSCSPISGHRSVSWYQQTPGQGLQFLFEYFSETQRNKGNFPGRFSGRQFSNSRSEMNVSTLELGDSALYLCASSKAGVLNTGELFFGEGSRLTVL.

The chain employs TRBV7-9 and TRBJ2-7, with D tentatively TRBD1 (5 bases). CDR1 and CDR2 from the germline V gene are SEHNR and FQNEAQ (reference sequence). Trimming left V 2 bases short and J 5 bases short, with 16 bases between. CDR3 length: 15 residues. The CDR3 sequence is CASSLLTDPHNEQYF. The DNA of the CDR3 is TGTGCCAGCAGCTTACTGACAGACCCACACAACGAGCAGTACTTC.

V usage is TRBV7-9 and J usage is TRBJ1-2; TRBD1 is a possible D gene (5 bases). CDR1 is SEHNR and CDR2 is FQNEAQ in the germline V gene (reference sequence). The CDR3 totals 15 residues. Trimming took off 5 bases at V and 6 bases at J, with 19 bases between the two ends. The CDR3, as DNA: TGTGCCAGCAGCACCCAGGGTTTGGGTACCAATGGCTACACCTTC. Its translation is CASSTQGLGTNGYTF.

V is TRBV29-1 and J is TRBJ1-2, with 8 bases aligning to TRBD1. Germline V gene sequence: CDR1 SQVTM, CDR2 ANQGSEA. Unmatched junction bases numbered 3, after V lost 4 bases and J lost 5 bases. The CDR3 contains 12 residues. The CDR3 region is CSVVYRGYGYTF. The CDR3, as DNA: TGCAGCGTTGTTTACAGGGGGTATGGCTACACCTTC.

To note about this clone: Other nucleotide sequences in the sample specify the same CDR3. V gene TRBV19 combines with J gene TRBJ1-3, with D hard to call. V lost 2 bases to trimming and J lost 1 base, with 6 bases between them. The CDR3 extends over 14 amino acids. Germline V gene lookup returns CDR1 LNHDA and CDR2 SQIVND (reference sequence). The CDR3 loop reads CASSILSSGNTIYF. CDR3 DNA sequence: TGTGCCAGTAGTATACTGTCGTCTGGAAACACCATATATTTT.

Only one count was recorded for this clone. CDR3 DNA: TGTGCCATCAGTCGACAGGGAAACTCTGGAAACACCATATATTTT. Translation gives CAISRQGNSGNTIYF. The chain combines TRBV10-3 with TRBJ1-3; 7 positions agree with TRBD1. Looked up from germline, CDR1 is ENHRY and CDR2 is SYGVKD. The CDR3 has 15 amino acids. With 5 bases clipped from V and 0 bases from J, the junction kept 4 bases outside the gene matches.

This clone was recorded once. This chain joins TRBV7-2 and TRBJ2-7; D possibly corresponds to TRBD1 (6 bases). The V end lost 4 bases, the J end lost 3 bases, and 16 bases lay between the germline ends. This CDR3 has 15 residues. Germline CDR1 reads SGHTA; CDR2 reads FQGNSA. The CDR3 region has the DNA TGTGCCAGCAGCTCCCCAGGGGACGCGAACTACGAGCAGTACTTC. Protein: CASSSPGDANYEQYF.

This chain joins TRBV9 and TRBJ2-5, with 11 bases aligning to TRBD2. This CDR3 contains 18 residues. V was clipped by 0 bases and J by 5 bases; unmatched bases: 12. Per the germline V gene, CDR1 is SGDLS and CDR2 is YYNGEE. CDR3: CASSVGGAFTSGGETQYF. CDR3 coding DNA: TGTGCCAGCAGCGTAGGGGGGGCGTTCACTAGCGGGGGTGAGACCCAGTACTTC.

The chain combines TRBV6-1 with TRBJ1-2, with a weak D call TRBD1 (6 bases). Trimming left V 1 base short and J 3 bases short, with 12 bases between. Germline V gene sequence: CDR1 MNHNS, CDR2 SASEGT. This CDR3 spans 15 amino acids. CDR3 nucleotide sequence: TGTGCCAGCAGTGAAGGAGGGGGAGGGTACTATGGCTACACCTTC. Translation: CASSEGGGGYYGYTF.

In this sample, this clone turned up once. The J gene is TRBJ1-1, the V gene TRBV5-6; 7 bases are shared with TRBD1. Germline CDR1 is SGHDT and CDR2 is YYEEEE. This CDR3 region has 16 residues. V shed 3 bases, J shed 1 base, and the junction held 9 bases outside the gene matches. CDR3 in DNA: TGTGCCAGCAGCTCGACGGGACAGCTAAGGAACACTGAAGCTTTCTTT. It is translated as CASSSTGQLRNTEAFF.

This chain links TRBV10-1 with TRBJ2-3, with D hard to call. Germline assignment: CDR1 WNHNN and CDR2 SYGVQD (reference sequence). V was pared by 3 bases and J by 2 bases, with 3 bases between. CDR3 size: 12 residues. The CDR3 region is CASSEATDTQYF. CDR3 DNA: TGCGCCAGCAGTGAAGCCACAGATACGCAGTATTTT.